The 27 T cell receptor beta chains below come from one sample, sequenced in a study of T cell changes during pregnancy in multiple sclerosis. Data came from immunoSEQ multiplex PCR; TCRdb stores just in-frame clones and leaves some out. The sample has more than 80,000 clones, 92% seen once. Sequencing used peripheral blood, obtained after pregnancy. The receptors derive from a female donor with multiple sclerosis, enrolled in a pregnancy study.

This chain uses TRBV5-1 with TRBJ2-3; D perhaps matches TRBD2 (5 bases). Germline-derived CDR1 and CDR2 are SGHRS and YFSETQ. With 0 bases removed from V and 4 bases from J, the gap between germline ends came to 9 bases. This CDR3 comprises 14 residues. CDR3 nucleotides: TGCGCCAGCAGCTTGGCGAGGGCAGCAGATACGCAGTATTTT. It yields the protein CASSLARAADTQYF. Based on the CDR3 plus reference TRBV5-1 and TRBJ2-3, the full variable domain is KAGVTQTPRYLIKTRGQQVTLSCSPISGHRSVSWYQQTPGQGLQFLFEYFSETQRNKGNFPGRFSGRQFSNSRSEMNVSTLELGDSALYLCASSLARAADTQYFGPGTRLTVL.

The V call is TRBV19, the J call TRBJ2-7; D gene ambiguous. The CDR3 is 13 residues long. CDR1 and CDR2 from the germline V gene are LNHDA and SQIVND (reference sequence). V shed 3 bases and J shed 2 bases, with 8 bases lying between them. The CDR3: CASSIQAAYEQYF. CDR3 DNA sequence: TGTGCCAGTAGTATCCAGGCCGCCTACGAGCAGTACTTC. Variable domain in full (rest from reference TRBV19 and TRBJ2-7): DGGITQSPKYLFRKEGQNVTLSCEQNLNHDAMYWYRQDPGQGLRLIYYSQIVNDFQKGDIAEGYSVSREKKESFPLTVTSAQKNPTAFYLCASSIQAAYEQYFGPGTRLTVT.

This chain connects TRBV7-9 to TRBJ2-3; D possibly corresponds to TRBD2 (5 bases). There are 15 residues in the CDR3. Germline lookup yields CDR1 SEHNR and CDR2 FQNEAQ (reference sequence). V lost 3 bases and J 0 bases, leaving 10 bases between the germline ends. The CDR3 reads CASSFGRTSTDTQYF. CDR3 bases: TGTGCCAGCAGCTTCGGACGGACTAGCACAGATACGCAGTATTTT.

V usage is TRBV5-4 and J usage is TRBJ2-7, with 7 bases matching TRBD2. The CDR3 extends over 15 amino acids. CDR1 SGHNT and CDR2 YYREEE come from the germline V gene (reference sequence). Trimming cost V 4 bases and J 2 bases; bases outside gene matches: 9. The CDR3 loop is CASSRAGAGPYEQYF. CDR3 nucleotide sequence: TGTGCCAGCAGCCGTGCGGGAGCAGGGCCCTACGAGCAGTACTTC. The complete variable domain, with remaining parts taken from reference TRBV5-4 and TRBJ2-7, reads ETGVTQSPTHLIKTRGQQVTLRCSSQSGHNTVSWYQQALGQGPQFIFQYYREEENGRGNFPPRFSGLQFPNYSSELNVNALELDDSALYLCASSRAGAGPYEQYFGPGTRLTVT.

The V call is TRBV18, the J call TRBJ1-3; D is unresolved. Germline V gene lookup returns CDR1 KGHSH and CDR2 LQKENI. CDR3 size: 16 residues. With 4 bases removed from V and 4 bases from J, the gap between germline ends came to 17 bases. In DNA, the CDR3 is TGTGCCAGCTCACTACGGGGAGGGTCGGACGGAAACACCATATATTTT. Protein: CASSLRGGSDGNTIYF.

The CDR3 bases are TGCGCCAGCAGCCCGGGACTAGCGGAAGAGACCCAGTACTTC. As protein: CASSPGLAEETQYF. V usage is TRBV4-1 and J usage is TRBJ2-5; 11 bases align to TRBD2. The V gene end was trimmed by 4 bases and the J gene end by 3 bases; junction bases not matched to a gene: 1. Germline V gives CDR1 MGHRA, CDR2 YSYEKL. The CDR3 is 14 amino acids.

The rearrangement uses TRBV28 and TRBJ1-3, with D perhaps TRBD1 (6 bases). Germline V gene lookup returns CDR1 MDHEN and CDR2 SYDVKM. Trimming pared 6 bases from V and 1 base from J, leaving 13 bases between. This CDR3 is 15 amino acids long. This CDR3 reads CASREAQGSGNTIYF. CDR3 in DNA: TGTGCCAGCAGAGAAGCCCAGGGGTCTGGAAACACCATATATTTT.

The J gene is TRBJ2-7, the V gene TRBV7-8; 12 nucleotides agree with TRBD2. V was clipped by 1 base and J by 0 bases; unmatched bases: 4. Germline lookup yields CDR1 SGHVS and CDR2 FQNEAQ. The CDR3 is 17 residues long. The CDR3 here is CASSLGATSGSSYEQYF. The DNA of the CDR3 is TGTGCCAGCAGCTTAGGGGCGACTAGCGGGAGCTCCTACGAGCAGTACTTC.

The chain links TRBV14 to TRBJ2-7; D ambiguous. Trimming took off 4 bases at V and 7 bases at J, with 17 bases between the two ends. CDR1 is SGHDN, CDR2 FVKESK, per germline. This CDR3 contains 14 residues. The CDR3 reads CASSPTVGLGEQYF. The CDR3 coding sequence is TGTGCCAGCAGCCCTACAGTGGGCCTGGGTGAGCAGTACTTC. Combining the CDR3 with reference TRBV14 and TRBJ2-7 gives the whole variable domain EAGVTQFPSHSVIEKGQTVTLRCDPISGHDNLYWYRRVMGKEIKFLLHFVKESKQDESGMPNNRFLAERTGGTYSTLKVQPAELEDSGVYFCASSPTVGLGEQYFGPGTRLTVT.

This clone occurred once. The chain carries TRBV19 and TRBJ2-5, with 15 bases aligning to TRBD2. Germline V CDR1 and CDR2: LNHDA, SQIVND (reference sequence). This CDR3 is built from 17 residues. V gave up 4 bases and J gave up 7 bases; unmatched junction bases: 10. CDR3 region: CASSTYFGLAGGPTQYF. CDR3 nucleotide sequence: TGTGCCAGTAGTACCTACTTTGGACTAGCGGGGGGGCCGACCCAGTACTTC.

The chain is built from TRBV2 and TRBJ2-5, with no clear D. The CDR3 sequence is 15 residues long. The V end lost 5 bases, the J end lost 2 bases, and 15 bases lay between the germline ends. Looked up from germline, CDR1 is SNHLY and CDR2 is FYNNEI. The CDR3 DNA reads as TGTGCCAGCAGTCTTTTCTACTACCTACAAGAGACCCAGTACTTC. Its translation: CASSLFYYLQETQYF.

The V and J genes are TRBV5-6 and TRBJ2-7; tentatively, D is TRBD1 (5 bases). Germline V gene data show CDR1 as SGHDT and CDR2 as YYEEEE. The CDR3 runs 15 residues. V was shortened by 3 bases and J by 9 bases, with 22 bases between the two germline ends. CDR3 coding DNA: TGTGCCAGCAGCTCTACTCCGGACACAGGAGCTAGGCAGTACTTC. This gives the protein CASSSTPDTGARQYF.

This chain links TRBV5-1 with TRBJ2-1; 8 positions agree with TRBD2. V trimming: 4 bases; J trimming: 8 bases; junction bases outside the gene matches: 5. The CDR3 runs to 13 residues. Germline V CDR1 and CDR2: SGHRS, YFSETQ. CDR3 in amino acids: CASSQLAAHEQFF. The CDR3 DNA reads TGCGCCAGCAGCCAACTAGCGGCCCATGAGCAGTTCTTC. Full variable domain (rest looked up from reference TRBV5-1 and TRBJ2-1): KAGVTQTPRYLIKTRGQQVTLSCSPISGHRSVSWYQQTPGQGLQFLFEYFSETQRNKGNFPGRFSGRQFSNSRSEMNVSTLELGDSALYLCASSQLAAHEQFFGPGTRLTVL.

This chain connects TRBV7-9 to TRBJ1-3; maybe TRBD1 (6 bases). This CDR3 contains 14 residues. V gave up 5 bases and J gave up 1 base, with 9 bases separating them. Germline V gives CDR1 SEHNR, CDR2 FQNEAQ (reference sequence). CDR3 loop: CASSPRGSGNTIYF. CDR3 sequence (DNA): TGTGCCAGCAGCCCGAGGGGGTCTGGAAACACCATATATTTT.

This chain connects TRBV29-1 to TRBJ1-1; no firm D call. Trimming shortened V by 7 bases and J by 1 base, and 16 bases separated the two germline ends. The CDR3 extends over 14 amino acids. The germline V gene encodes CDR1 SQVTM and CDR2 ANQGSEA. The CDR3: CSDLLPVRNTEAFF. The DNA of the CDR3 is TGCAGCGATCTACTCCCGGTGAGGAACACTGAAGCTTTCTTT.

The chain combines TRBV5-1 with TRBJ1-1; D might be TRBD1 (6 bases). Germline V gives CDR1 SGHRS, CDR2 YFSETQ. The ends were cut back, 1 base at V and 1 base at J, with 11 bases in the middle. The length of the CDR3 is 15 residues. The CDR3 bases are TGCGCCAGCAGCTTGTCGTTGACAGGGAACACTGAAGCTTTCTTT. Translation gives CASSLSLTGNTEAFF.

The chain carries TRBV7-9 and TRBJ2-7, with D possibly matching TRBD2 (6 bases). The CDR3 is 14 amino acids. Germline V lookup: CDR1 SEHNR, CDR2 FQNEAQ (reference sequence). V lost 5 bases, J lost 4 bases, and 15 bases lay in between. CDR3 loop: CASSPSGGPYEQYF. The DNA for the CDR3 is TGTGCCAGCAGCCCCTCCGGGGGTCCGTACGAGCAGTACTTC.

This clone was recorded only once. V is TRBV9 and J is TRBJ2-7, with D perhaps TRBD1 (6 bases). The length of the CDR3 is 12 residues. Deletions cut 4 bases from V and 2 bases from J, with 7 bases between. Germline-derived CDR1 and CDR2 are SGDLS and YYNGEE. The CDR3 bases are TGTGCCAGCAGCCGACAGGCCTACGAGCAGTACTTC. This translates into CASSRQAYEQYF. Full variable domain (missing parts from reference TRBV9 and TRBJ2-7): DSGVTQTPKHLITATGQRVTLRCSPRSGDLSVYWYQQSLDQGLQFLIQYYNGEERAKGNILERFSAQQFPDLHSELNLSSLELGDSALYFCASSRQAYEQYFGPGTRLTVT.

The chain carries TRBV29-1 and TRBJ2-1, with a possible D match to TRBD1 (5 bases). The CDR3 totals 14 residues. The germline V gene has CDR1 SQVTM and CDR2 ANQGSEA. The V end lost 5 bases, the J end lost 5 bases, and 16 bases lay between the germline ends. The CDR3: CSVQLGARHNEQFF. DNA for the CDR3: TGCAGCGTTCAGCTAGGGGCACGGCACAATGAGCAGTTCTTC.

This chain uses TRBV28 with TRBJ1-1; D remains ambiguous. The CDR3 sequence is 12 residues long. V dropped 5 bases and J dropped 8 bases, with 12 bases sitting between them. Germline V gene data show CDR1 as MDHEN and CDR2 as SYDVKM. The CDR3 loop reads CASSLPPLEAFF. The CDR3 region has the DNA TGTGCCAGCAGTCTACCGCCCCTAGAAGCTTTCTTT. Combining the CDR3 with reference TRBV28 and TRBJ1-1 gives the whole variable domain DVKVTQSSRYLVKRTGEKVFLECVQDMDHENMFWYRQDPGLGLRLIYFSYDVKMKEKGDIPEGYSVSREKKERFSLILESASTNQTSMYLCASSLPPLEAFFGQGTRLTVV.

This rearrangement joins TRBV2 to TRBJ2-2, with a weak D call TRBD2 (6 bases). The CDR3 is made up of 14 amino acids. The V end was cut by 7 bases, the J end by 1 base, with 10 bases between. Germline V lookup: CDR1 SNHLY, CDR2 FYNNEI. CDR3 coding DNA: TGTGCCAGCAAGAGCGGGTTGAACACCGGGGAGCTGTTTTTT. It yields the protein CASKSGLNTGELFF.

In its sample, this clone was seen once. The genes are TRBV6-5 and TRBJ2-1, with 13 bases fitting TRBD2. CDR1 MNHEY and CDR2 SVGAGI come from the germline V gene. The CDR3 is 15 residues long. The junction had 5 bases not matched to a gene; V was cut back by 4 bases and J by 8 bases. The CDR3 DNA reads TGTGCCAGCAGTTTACGGACTAGCGGGGGCTATGAGCAGTTCTTC. As protein: CASSLRTSGGYEQFF.

This chain uses TRBV5-6 with TRBJ2-7; D possibly corresponds to TRBD1 (8 bases). Germline CDR1 is SGHDT and CDR2 is YYEEEE. The CDR3 contains 15 residues. The V gene lost 4 bases and the J gene lost 0 bases, with 14 bases spanning the gap. The DNA for the CDR3 is TGTGCCAGCAGCCTACAGGGGGGGAGCTCCTACGAGCAGTACTTC. Residues: CASSLQGGSSYEQYF.

CDR3: CASSLQVYYEQYF. The CDR3 DNA is TGTGCCAGCAGTTTACAGGTATACTACGAGCAGTACTTC. V gene TRBV27 combines with J gene TRBJ2-7; no clear D gene. The CDR3 length is 13 residues. CDR1 is MNHEY, CDR2 SMNVEV, per germline (reference sequence). The V end was cut by 2 bases, the J end by 3 bases, with 8 bases between.

V and J are TRBV21-1 and TRBJ2-7; TRBD2, the table's D call, was not compared with the DNA. TRBV21-1 is a known pseudogene. The CDR3 covers 14 residues. The CDR3 loop reads CASSKSRRTYEQYF. CDR3 bases: TGTGCCAGCAGCAAAAGCCGAAGAACCTACGAGCAGTACTTC.

This clone showed up just once. V gene TRBV15 combines with J gene TRBJ1-3; the match to TRBD1 covers 8 bases. The CDR3 contains 16 residues. Germline V gives CDR1 LNHNV, CDR2 YYDKDF (reference sequence). The J segment lost 4 bases and the V segment lost 4 bases, leaving 9 bases of the junction unmatched. CDR3 sequence: CATSTHRGNSGNTIYF. CDR3 nucleotide sequence: TGTGCCACCAGCACCCACAGGGGGAACTCCGGAAACACCATATATTTT. The full variable domain, in which reference TRBV15 and TRBJ1-3 provide the parts outside the CDR3, is DAMVIQNPRYQVTQFGKPVTLSCSQTLNHNVMYWYQQKSSQAPKLLFHYYDKDFNNEADTPDNFQSRRPNTSFCFLDIRSPGLGDTAMYLCATSTHRGNSGNTIYFGEGSWLTVV.

The chain recombines TRBV25-1 with TRBJ2-7, with 11 bases fitting TRBD1. V was pared by 1 base and J by 5 bases, with 10 bases of the junction left unmatched. The germline V gene has CDR1 MGHDK and CDR2 SYGVNS. The CDR3 is made up of 17 amino acids. The CDR3 protein is CASSESLGTGGRNEQYF. The CDR3 nucleotides are TGTGCCAGCAGTGAATCCCTCGGGACAGGGGGGAGGAACGAGCAGTACTTC.